The 27 T cell receptor beta chains given below trace back to one sample, sequenced in a study of blood T cell repertoires in COVID-19. Only in-frame clones appear in the TCRdb table, and some are missing; sequencing was by immunoSEQ multiplex PCR. The sample holds about 220,000 clones, about 87% seen once. Sequencing was carried out using PBMCs or T cells enriched from blood (not recorded which). The receptors come from a woman in her 30s who had recovered from COVID-19.

The genes are TRBV19 and TRBJ2-5, with TRBD2 identical over 7 bases. V lost 5 bases, J lost 1 base, and 10 bases stayed unmatched. Germline CDR1 reads LNHDA; CDR2 reads SQIVND (reference sequence). The CDR3 is 16 residues long. CDR3 in DNA: TGTGCCAGTAGTTTGGATGGGGAGGGCCTCCAAGAGACCCAGTACTTC. This translates into CASSLDGEGLQETQYF.

The chain recombines TRBV27 with TRBJ2-3; 12 bases agree with TRBD1. There are 15 residues in the CDR3. Germline CDR1 and CDR2: MNHEY and SMNVEV (reference sequence). Trimming cost V 8 bases and J 3 bases; bases outside gene matches: 6. CDR3 region: CASGSGQGATDTQYF. The CDR3 coding sequence is TGTGCCAGCGGGTCGGGACAGGGGGCTACAGATACGCAGTATTTT.

The V gene is TRBV19, the J gene TRBJ2-2; 8 positions match TRBD1. After removal of 5 bases from V and 6 bases from J, the junction contained 8 bases not matched to a gene. Germline loops: CDR1 LNHDA, CDR2 SQIVND (reference sequence). The CDR3 is 15 residues long. This CDR3 reads CASSATGGFAGELFF. Written as DNA, the CDR3 is TGTGCCAGTAGTGCCACAGGGGGTTTCGCCGGGGAGCTGTTTTTT.

The CDR3 loop is CASTGQGREAFF. CDR3 nucleotides: TGCGCCAGCACGGGACAGGGACGTGAAGCTTTCTTT. This chain connects TRBV5-1 to TRBJ1-1, with 9 bases fitting TRBD1. The CDR3 contains 12 residues. Germline assignment: CDR1 SGHRS and CDR2 YFSETQ. V lost 6 bases to trimming and J lost 7 bases; unmatched junction nucleotides: 4. Supplemented by reference TRBV5-1 and TRBJ1-1, the full variable domain reads KAGVTQTPRYLIKTRGQQVTLSCSPISGHRSVSWYQQTPGQGLQFLFEYFSETQRNKGNFPGRFSGRQFSNSRSEMNVSTLELGDSALYLCASTGQGREAFFGQGTRLTVV.

The chain employs TRBV28 and TRBJ1-1, with a weak D call TRBD1 (5 bases). The germline gives CDR1 MDHEN, CDR2 SYDVKM. CDR3 length: 15 residues. The V end was cut by 3 bases, the J end by 1 base, with 12 bases between. The CDR3, as DNA: TGTGCCAGCAGTTTGGGAGCGGGGCAGAACACTGAAGCTTTCTTT. This sequence encodes CASSLGAGQNTEAFF.

The chain couples TRBV5-4 to TRBJ1-1, with TRBD1 matching 7 bases. Germline assignment: CDR1 SGHNT and CDR2 YYREEE (reference sequence). The CDR3 consists of 15 residues. V gave up 5 bases and J gave up 6 bases; unmatched junction bases: 13. The CDR3 loop is CASSLPPDRDAEAFF. The CDR3 DNA follows: TGTGCCAGCAGTTTACCGCCCGACAGGGACGCTGAAGCTTTCTTT.

This chain links TRBV7-3 with TRBJ2-3; no clear D. Trimming cost V 5 bases and J 0 bases, with 9 bases left between them. CDR3 length equals 14 residues. Germline CDR1 SGHTA, CDR2 FQGTGA. CDR3 residues: CASSGPTSTDTQYF. Here the CDR3 DNA reads TGTGCCAGCAGCGGGCCAACTAGCACAGATACGCAGTATTTT.

The rearrangement uses TRBV15 and TRBJ1-2, with D hard to call. Germline V lookup: CDR1 LNHNV, CDR2 YYDKDF (reference sequence). The CDR3 runs to 14 residues. V shed 5 bases and J shed 3 bases, with 13 bases lying between them. CDR3 in amino acids: CATSGTGAYYGYTF. The CDR3 DNA sequence: TGTGCCACCAGCGGAACCGGAGCCTACTATGGCTACACCTTC.

J is TRBJ2-7 and V is TRBV18; D call uncertain. Germline V gene lookup returns CDR1 KGHSH and CDR2 LQKENI. Trimming stripped 6 bases from V and 5 bases from J, with 14 bases between. This CDR3 region has 13 residues. CDR3 nucleotides: TGTGCCAGCTCCCTCTACCCGTCGGACGAGCAGTACTTC. Translation: CASSLYPSDEQYF.

The rearrangement links TRBV15 to TRBJ1-1; weak D call: TRBD1 (6 bases). There are 16 residues in the CDR3. From germline, CDR1 is LNHNV and CDR2 YYDKDF (reference sequence). The V end was cut by 0 bases, the J end by 5 bases, with 16 bases between. The CDR3 nucleotides are TGTGCCACCAGCAGAGAGCTCGGGGGGCGCAGGACTGAAGCTTTCTTT. Translated, it gives CATSRELGGRRTEAFF. Complete variable domain (other parts from reference TRBV15 and TRBJ1-1): DAMVIQNPRYQVTQFGKPVTLSCSQTLNHNVMYWYQQKSSQAPKLLFHYYDKDFNNEADTPDNFQSRRPNTSFCFLDIRSPGLGDTAMYLCATSRELGGRRTEAFFGQGTRLTVV.

This sequence joins TRBV10-3 and TRBJ1-1; 7 nucleotides align to TRBD1. Trimming removed 6 bases from V and 5 bases from J; junction bases left unmatched: 12. The CDR3 is 15 residues long. CDR1 ENHRY and CDR2 SYGVKD come from the germline V gene. CDR3 in DNA: TGTGCCATCAGACCGGGACAGTCCAAGGGGACTGAAGCTTTCTTT. This translates into CAIRPGQSKGTEAFF.

V and J are TRBV24-1 and TRBJ2-1, with 11 bases fitting TRBD2. Germline V gene lookup returns CDR1 KGHDR and CDR2 SFDVKD. The CDR3 covers 13 residues. V was pared by 7 bases and J by 9 bases, with 4 bases of the junction left unmatched. CDR3 bases: TGTGCCACCAGGACTAGCGGGGATGGTGAGCAGTTCTTC. It specifies CATRTSGDGEQFF.

CDR3 sequence: CASSLRQGDNEQFF. The CDR3 DNA reads as TGTGCCAGCAGCTTACGGCAGGGGGACAATGAGCAGTTCTTC. The V call is TRBV7-2, the J call TRBJ2-1, with 7 positions matching TRBD1. The CDR3 has 14 amino acids. Germline-derived CDR1 and CDR2 are SGHTA and FQGNSA. Trimming removed 2 bases from V and 5 bases from J; junction bases left unmatched: 3.

This chain uses TRBV6-5 with TRBJ2-7; weak D call: TRBD1 (5 bases). This CDR3 contains 13 residues. CDR1 and CDR2 from the germline V gene are MNHEY and SVGAGI. Deletions cut 8 bases from V and 5 bases from J, with 16 bases between. In nucleotides, the CDR3 is TGTGCCAGCCGAGCAGGGTCCGCAAACGAGCAGTACTTC. Encoded protein: CASRAGSANEQYF.

This rearrangement joins TRBV6-6 to TRBJ1-5; 7 positions match TRBD1. Germline V gives CDR1 MNHNY, CDR2 SVGAGI (reference sequence). With V trimmed by 0 bases and J by 4 bases, 6 bases remained unmatched. The CDR3 sequence is 16 residues long. For the CDR3, the DNA is TGTGCCAGCAGTTACTCGATGACAGGGACTAATCAGCCCCAGCATTTT. It codes for CASSYSMTGTNQPQHF.

The rearrangement uses TRBV11-2 and TRBJ1-4, with D possibly TRBD1 on 5 matching bases. Trimming took off 2 bases at V and 2 bases at J, with 15 bases between the two ends. The germline V gene encodes CDR1 SGHAT and CDR2 FQNNGV. The CDR3 loop spans 17 amino acids. DNA of the CDR3: TGTGCCAGCAGCTTATGGTCGGACCAGGGCACTAATGAAAAACTGTTTTTT. Protein sequence: CASSLWSDQGTNEKLFF.

This clone was seen just once. This chain joins TRBV7-6 and TRBJ2-7; D unresolved. V was pared by 1 base and J by 3 bases, with 13 bases between. CDR3 length equals 15 residues. Germline V gene lookup returns CDR1 SGHVS and CDR2 FNYEAQ. CDR3: CASSLGPSLIYEQYF. CDR3 DNA sequence: TGTGCCAGCAGCTTAGGACCGTCACTAATCTACGAGCAGTACTTC.

The genes are TRBV15 and TRBJ2-5; D is ambiguous. Trimming left V 5 bases short and J 2 bases short, with 12 bases between. From germline, CDR1 is LNHNV and CDR2 YYDKDF (reference sequence). The CDR3 runs 14 residues. CDR3 amino acids: CATSDLGLQETQYF. In DNA form, the CDR3 reads TGTGCCACCAGCGATCTAGGTCTTCAAGAGACCCAGTACTTC.

V usage is TRBV29-1 and J usage is TRBJ1-3; 7 bases are shared with TRBD1. Trimming cost V 5 bases and J 10 bases; bases outside gene matches: 5. Germline lookup yields CDR1 SQVTM and CDR2 ANQGSEA. This CDR3 contains 11 residues. The CDR3 spells CSVLTGATIYF. The CDR3 DNA reads TGCAGCGTTCTTACAGGGGCAACCATATATTTT.

This chain connects TRBV10-3 to TRBJ1-2, with 8 bases lining up with TRBD1. The CDR3 runs to 16 residues. The V gene end was trimmed by 0 bases and the J gene end by 2 bases; junction bases not matched to a gene: 5. CDR1 and CDR2 (germline): ENHRY, SYGVKD. CDR3 residues: CAISESRRQGNYGYTF. The CDR3, as DNA: TGTGCCATCAGTGAGTCGCGGAGACAGGGGAACTATGGCTACACCTTC.

This chain joins TRBV19 and TRBJ2-5, with 10 bases fitting TRBD2. Unmatched junction bases numbered 5, after V lost 5 bases and J lost 2 bases. Germline values: CDR1 LNHDA, CDR2 SQIVND (reference sequence). The CDR3 is made up of 15 amino acids. The CDR3 spells CASSALAGAQETQYF. CDR3 in DNA: TGTGCCAGTAGTGCTCTAGCGGGGGCACAAGAGACCCAGTACTTC.

The rearrangement links TRBV5-1 to TRBJ2-1; 9 bases are a match to TRBD2. Germline V lookup: CDR1 SGHRS, CDR2 YFSETQ. CDR3 length: 16 residues. Trimming at V came to 0 bases and at J to 7 bases, leaving 8 bases not matched to a gene. In nucleotides, the CDR3 is TGCGCCAGCAGCTTGGTTGGCGGGGGGGCCGCAAATGAGCAGTTCTTC. As protein: CASSLVGGGAANEQFF. The full variable domain, its missing parts supplied by reference TRBV5-1 and TRBJ2-1, is KAGVTQTPRYLIKTRGQQVTLSCSPISGHRSVSWYQQTPGQGLQFLFEYFSETQRNKGNFPGRFSGRQFSNSRSEMNVSTLELGDSALYLCASSLVGGGAANEQFFGPGTRLTVL.

The chain links TRBV6-5 to TRBJ2-4; no clear D gene. The CDR3 runs 15 residues. Germline assignment: CDR1 MNHEY and CDR2 SVGAGI. The V end lost 4 bases, the J end lost 0 bases, and 10 bases lay between the germline ends. CDR3 bases: TGTGCCAGCAGTTCGAGAATGGTAGCCAAAAACATTCAGTACTTC. This sequence encodes CASSSRMVAKNIQYF.

The chain joins TRBV5-1 to TRBJ2-5, with a weak D call TRBD2 (5 bases). This CDR3 has 19 residues. Trimming removed 1 base from V and 2 bases from J, with 24 bases in between. CDR1 is SGHRS, CDR2 YFSETQ, per germline. The DNA of the CDR3 is TGCGCCAGCAGCTTGTCTCTCCGCGGTGTCCCGAGGGAGCAAGAGACCCAGTACTTC. Translation gives CASSLSLRGVPREQETQYF.

The chain combines TRBV7-3 with TRBJ1-2; maybe TRBD1 (6 bases). The CDR3 extends over 14 amino acids. Trimming removed 5 bases from V and 0 bases from J, with 10 bases in between. In germline, CDR1 is SGHTA, CDR2 FQGTGA. The DNA of the CDR3 is TGTGCCAGCAGCCCACAGGGAACTAACTATGGCTACACCTTC. This gives the protein CASSPQGTNYGYTF.

The CDR3 sequence is CASSTGQKNIQYF. Written as DNA, the CDR3 is TGTGCCAGTAGTACGGGACAAAAAAACATTCAGTACTTC. The rearrangement joins TRBV19 to TRBJ2-4; perhaps TRBD1 as D (6 bases). V dropped 4 bases and J dropped 4 bases, with 8 bases sitting between them. The germline CDR1 and CDR2 sequences are LNHDA and SQIVND (reference sequence). The CDR3 extends over 13 amino acids.

V gene TRBV27 combines with J gene TRBJ2-1; D unclear. CDR3 length: 17 residues. CDR1 MNHEY and CDR2 SMNVEV come from the germline V gene (reference sequence). With 5 bases removed from V and 0 bases from J, the gap between germline ends came to 17 bases. The CDR3 sequence is CASSVLYGRSSYNEQFF. The CDR3 DNA follows: TGTGCCAGCAGTGTCCTATATGGCCGGAGCTCCTACAATGAGCAGTTCTTC.